This T cell receptor (beta chain) was captured by sequencing in a study of blood T cell repertoires in COVID-19. Study as a whole: COVID-19 samples collected from the United States, Italy and Spain covered acute and convalescent phases. PBMCs, B-cell-depleted T cells, or T cells were the source of the cDNA or gDNA that made up the material.

How the authors handled the data: Amplifying reference gene primers gave estimates of nucleated cell counts. Sequencing used immunoSEQ multiplex PCR; TCRdb keeps in-frame clones, though not all of them. The V and J calls and clone size are taken from that table; D and trimming were inferred from the DNA. The sample lists about 320,000 clones; 85% were seen once. The clonotype originates from a human donor in a cohort sampled during active COVID-19. Specimen: peripheral blood.

Written as DNA, the CDR3 is TGTGCCAGCACCTCCTGGGGGGGTGACAATGAGCAGTTCTTC. It encodes CASTSWGGDNEQFF. The chain employs TRBV27 and TRBJ2-1; 7 bases map to TRBD2. This CDR3 contains 14 residues. Germline CDR1 reads MNHEY; CDR2 reads SMNVEV (reference sequence). Trimming at V came to 7 bases and at J to 5 bases, leaving 8 bases not matched to a gene.